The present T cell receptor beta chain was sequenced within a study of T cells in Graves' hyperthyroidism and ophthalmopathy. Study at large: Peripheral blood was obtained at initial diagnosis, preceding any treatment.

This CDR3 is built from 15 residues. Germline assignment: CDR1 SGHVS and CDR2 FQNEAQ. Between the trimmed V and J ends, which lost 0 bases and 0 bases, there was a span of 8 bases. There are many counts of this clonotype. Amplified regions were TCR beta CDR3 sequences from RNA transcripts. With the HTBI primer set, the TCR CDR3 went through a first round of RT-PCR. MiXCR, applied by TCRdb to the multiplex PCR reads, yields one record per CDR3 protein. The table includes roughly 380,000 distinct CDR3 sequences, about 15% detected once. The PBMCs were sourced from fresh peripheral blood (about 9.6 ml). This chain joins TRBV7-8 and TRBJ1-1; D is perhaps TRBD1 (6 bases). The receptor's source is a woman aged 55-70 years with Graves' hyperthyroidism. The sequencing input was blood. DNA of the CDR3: TGTGCCAGCAGCTTAGCCGGGACACTGAACACTGAAGCTTTCTTT. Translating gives CASSLAGTLNTEAFF. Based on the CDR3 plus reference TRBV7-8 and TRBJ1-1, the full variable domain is GAGVSQSPRYKVAKRGQDVALRCDPISGHVSLFWYQQALGQGPEFLTYFQNEAQLDKSGLPSDRFFAERPEGSVSTLKIQRTQQEDSAVYLCASSLAGTLNTEAFFGQGTRLTVV.